This is a list of T cell receptor beta chains from one sample in a study of sequential checkpoint blockade in melanoma. The assay was immunoSEQ multiplex PCR, and TCRdb's table has in-frame clones only and misses some. Among roughly 17,000 clones listed, approximately 70% were seen once. The material was CD8+ T cells sorted from blood (inferred from file names), obtained from a patient given nivolumab and ipilimumab in sequence. The receptors here all came from a human donor with melanoma. CDR3s include the opening cysteine and the closing phenylalanine or tryptophan. A D gene is named only where the DNA matches it firmly. A row's size may be missing; if present it is once, few, many or a size class.

TRBD1 NA TRBJ2-3 TRBV14 CASSPPTGVGDTQYF TGTGCCAGCAGCCCCCCGACAGGGGTTGGAGATACGCAGTATTTT
TRBD1 NA TRBJ2-7 TRBV28 CASSLRRGTGPYEQYF TGTGCCAGCAGTTTAAGGAGGGGGACAGGGCCCTACGAGCAGTACTTC
TRBD2 once TRBJ2-1 TRBV27 CASSLSASGYNEQFF TGTGCCAGCAGCTTATCGGCTAGCGGGTACAATGAGCAGTTCTTC
NA NA TRBJ1-1 TRBV7-6 CASSLEGLSNTEAFF TGTGCCAGCAGCTTAGAAGGACTCTCAAACACTGAAGCTTTCTTT
TRBD1 NA TRBJ1-1 TRBV9 CASSVEGRGHGNTEAFF TGTGCCAGCAGCGTAGAAGGCAGGGGGCACGGGAACACTGAAGCTTTCTTT
NA NA TRBJ2-3 TRBV18 CASSFKVTSGFDTQYF TGTGCCAGCTCATTTAAGGTCACTTCGGGATTTGATACGCAGTATTTT
NA NA TRBJ2-7 TRBV9 CASSVGGGAYEQYF TGTGCCAGCAGCGTAGGAGGGGGGGCCTACGAGCAGTACTTC
TRBD2 NA TRBJ2-1 TRBV7-2 CASRPLAGGRGEQFF TGTGCCAGCAGACCCCTAGCGGGGGGGCGTGGTGAGCAGTTCTTC
NA NA TRBJ1-1 TRBV7-2 CASSLVEVNTEAFF TGTGCCAGCAGCCTCGTTGAGGTGAACACTGAAGCTTTCTTT
TRBD2 NA TRBJ2-5 TRBV7-9 CASSPRLAGDQETQYF TGTGCCAGCAGCCCCAGACTAGCGGGAGATCAAGAGACCCAGTACTTC
TRBD2 medium-sized TRBJ2-1 TRBV14 CASSQDWSSGRRYEQFF TGTGCCAGCAGCCAAGATTGGTCTAGCGGGAGGAGGTATGAGCAGTTCTTC
NA NA TRBJ2-7 TRBV4-3 CASSQRQGYEQYF TGCGCCAGCAGCCAACGTCAGGGCTACGAGCAGTACTTC
TRBD1 NA TRBJ2-3 TRBV7-3 CASSFGTGGNTDTQYF TGTGCCAGCAGCTTTGGGACAGGAGGGAACACAGATACGCAGTATTTT
TRBD1 NA TRBJ2-7 TRBV7-2 CASSSRDSTPYEQYF TGTGCCAGCAGCTCGAGGGACAGTACGCCCTACGAGCAGTACTTC
NA NA TRBJ1-1 TRBV13 CASSLGLGRTEAFF TGTGCCAGCAGCTTAGGCCTAGGGAGGACTGAAGCTTTCTTT
TRBD1 NA TRBJ1-1 TRBV19 CASSIGGGNTEAFF TGTGCCAGTAGTATAGGAGGGGGCAACACTGAAGCTTTCTTT
NA NA TRBJ1-4 TRBV6-5 CASSSHSGTNEKLFF TGTGCCAGCAGTAGCCATTCCGGAACTAATGAAAAACTGTTTTTT
TRBD1 few TRBJ2-7 TRBV6-6 CASSLRTGSYEQYF TGTGCCAGCAGTCTTCGGACAGGGAGCTACGAGCAGTACTTC
NA NA TRBJ2-7 TRBV10-2 CASWESAYEQYF TGCGCCAGTTGGGAGTCGGCTTACGAGCAGTACTTC